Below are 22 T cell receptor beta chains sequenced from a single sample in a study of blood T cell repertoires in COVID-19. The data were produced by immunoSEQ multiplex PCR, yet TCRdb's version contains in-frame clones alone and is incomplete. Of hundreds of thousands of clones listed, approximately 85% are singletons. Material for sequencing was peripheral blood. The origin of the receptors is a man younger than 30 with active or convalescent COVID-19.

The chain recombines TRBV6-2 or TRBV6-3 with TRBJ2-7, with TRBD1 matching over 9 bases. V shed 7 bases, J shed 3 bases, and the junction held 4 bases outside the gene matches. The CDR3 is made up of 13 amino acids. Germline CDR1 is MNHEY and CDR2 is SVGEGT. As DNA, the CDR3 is TGTGCCAGCACCCCGGACAGGGGCTACGAGCAGTACTTC. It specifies CASTPDRGYEQYF.

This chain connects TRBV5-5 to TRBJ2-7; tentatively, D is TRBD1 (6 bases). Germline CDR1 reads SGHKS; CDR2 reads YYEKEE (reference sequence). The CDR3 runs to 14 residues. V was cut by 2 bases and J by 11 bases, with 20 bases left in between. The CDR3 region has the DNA TGTGCCAGCAGCTTCGCAGGGGAGCATAGAATGGAGTACTTC. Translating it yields CASSFAGEHRMEYF.

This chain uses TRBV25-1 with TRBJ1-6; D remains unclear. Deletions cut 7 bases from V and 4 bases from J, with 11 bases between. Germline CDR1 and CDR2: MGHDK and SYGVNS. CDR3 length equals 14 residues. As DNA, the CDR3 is TGTGCCAGCACCCCCAGTGGTTATAATTCACCCCTCCACTTT. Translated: CASTPSGYNSPLHF.

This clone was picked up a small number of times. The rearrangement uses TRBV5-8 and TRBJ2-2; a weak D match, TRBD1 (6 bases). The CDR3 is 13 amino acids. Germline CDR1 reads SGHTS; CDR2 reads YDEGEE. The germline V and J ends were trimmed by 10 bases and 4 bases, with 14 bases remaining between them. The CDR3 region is CARPGTSTGELFF. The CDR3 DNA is TGTGCCCGCCCAGGGACATCCACCGGGGAGCTGTTTTTT.

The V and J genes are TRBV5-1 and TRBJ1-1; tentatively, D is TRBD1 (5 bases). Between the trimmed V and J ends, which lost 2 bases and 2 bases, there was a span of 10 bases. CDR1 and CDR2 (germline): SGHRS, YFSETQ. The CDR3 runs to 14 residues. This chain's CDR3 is CASSFRDSNTEAFF. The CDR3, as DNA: TGCGCCAGCAGCTTCCGGGACTCAAACACTGAAGCTTTCTTT.

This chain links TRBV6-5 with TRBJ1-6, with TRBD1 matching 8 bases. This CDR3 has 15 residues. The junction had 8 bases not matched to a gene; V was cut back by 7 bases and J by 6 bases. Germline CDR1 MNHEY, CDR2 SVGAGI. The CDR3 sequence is CASIPDRVINSPLHF. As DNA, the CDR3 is TGTGCCAGCATCCCGGACAGGGTTATTAATTCACCCCTCCACTTT.

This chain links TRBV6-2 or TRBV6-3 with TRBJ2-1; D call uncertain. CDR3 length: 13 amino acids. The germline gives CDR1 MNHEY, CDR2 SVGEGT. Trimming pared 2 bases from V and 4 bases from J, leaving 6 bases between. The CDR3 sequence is CASSYSRYNEQFF. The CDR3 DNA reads TGTGCCAGCAGTTACAGCAGGTACAATGAGCAGTTCTTC.

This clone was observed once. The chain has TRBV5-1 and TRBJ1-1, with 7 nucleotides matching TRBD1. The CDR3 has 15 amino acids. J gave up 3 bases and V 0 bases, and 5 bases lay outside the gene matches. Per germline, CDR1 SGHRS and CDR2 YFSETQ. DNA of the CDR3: TGCGCCAGCAGCTTGGTGGCAGGGGGGCACACTGAAGCTTTCTTT. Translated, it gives CASSLVAGGHTEAFF. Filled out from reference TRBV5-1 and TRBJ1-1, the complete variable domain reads KAGVTQTPRYLIKTRGQQVTLSCSPISGHRSVSWYQQTPGQGLQFLFEYFSETQRNKGNFPGRFSGRQFSNSRSEMNVSTLELGDSALYLCASSLVAGGHTEAFFGQGTRLTVV.

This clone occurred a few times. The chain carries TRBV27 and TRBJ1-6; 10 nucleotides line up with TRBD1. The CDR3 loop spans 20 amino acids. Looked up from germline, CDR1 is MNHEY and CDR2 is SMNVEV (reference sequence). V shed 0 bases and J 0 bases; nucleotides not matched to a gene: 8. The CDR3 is CASSLSRGQGWDSYNSPLHF. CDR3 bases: TGTGCCAGCAGTTTATCGCGGGGACAGGGGTGGGACTCCTATAATTCACCCCTCCACTTT.

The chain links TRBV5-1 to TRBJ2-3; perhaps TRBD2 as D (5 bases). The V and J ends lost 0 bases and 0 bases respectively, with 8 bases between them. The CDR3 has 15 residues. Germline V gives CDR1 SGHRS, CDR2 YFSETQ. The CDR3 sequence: CASSLGGYSTDTQYF. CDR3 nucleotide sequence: TGCGCCAGCAGCTTGGGCGGGTATAGCACAGATACGCAGTATTTT.

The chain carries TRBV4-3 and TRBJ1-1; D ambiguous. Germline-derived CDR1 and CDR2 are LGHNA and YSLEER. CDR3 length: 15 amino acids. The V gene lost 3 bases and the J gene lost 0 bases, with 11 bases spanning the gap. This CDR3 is CASSHLPRLNTEAFF. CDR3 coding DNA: TGCGCCAGCAGCCATCTCCCCAGATTGAACACTGAAGCTTTCTTT.

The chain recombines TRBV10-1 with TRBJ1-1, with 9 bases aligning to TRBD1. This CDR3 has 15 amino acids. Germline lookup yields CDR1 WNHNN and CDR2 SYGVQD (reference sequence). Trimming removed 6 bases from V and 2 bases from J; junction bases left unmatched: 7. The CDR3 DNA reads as TGCGCCAGCAGCTACGGACAGGGGATAAACACTGAAGCTTTCTTT. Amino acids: CASSYGQGINTEAFF.

The CDR3 region is CASSDLANSPLHF. CDR3 in DNA: TGTGCCAGCAGCGATTTGGCTAATTCACCCCTCCACTTT. The rearrangement joins TRBV6-5 to TRBJ1-6; D not certain. CDR1 is MNHEY, CDR2 SVGAGI, per germline. The CDR3 loop spans 13 amino acids. The germline V and J ends were trimmed by 6 bases and 6 bases, with 9 bases remaining between them.

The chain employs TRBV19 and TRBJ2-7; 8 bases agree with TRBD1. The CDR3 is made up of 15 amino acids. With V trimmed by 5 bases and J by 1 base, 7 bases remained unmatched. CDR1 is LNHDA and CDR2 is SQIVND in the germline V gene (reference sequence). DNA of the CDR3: TGTGCCAGTAGTCCCAGACAGGGGAGGTCCTACGAGCAGTACTTC. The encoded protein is CASSPRQGRSYEQYF.

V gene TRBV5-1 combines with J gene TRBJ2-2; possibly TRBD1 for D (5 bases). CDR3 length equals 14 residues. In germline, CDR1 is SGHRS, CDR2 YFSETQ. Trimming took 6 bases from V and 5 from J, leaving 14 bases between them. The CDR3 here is CASTRQSATGELFF. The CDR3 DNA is TGCGCCAGCACCCGACAGTCGGCAACCGGGGAGCTGTTTTTT. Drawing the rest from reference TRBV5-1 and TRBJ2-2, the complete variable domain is KAGVTQTPRYLIKTRGQQVTLSCSPISGHRSVSWYQQTPGQGLQFLFEYFSETQRNKGNFPGRFSGRQFSNSRSEMNVSTLELGDSALYLCASTRQSATGELFFGEGSRLTVL.

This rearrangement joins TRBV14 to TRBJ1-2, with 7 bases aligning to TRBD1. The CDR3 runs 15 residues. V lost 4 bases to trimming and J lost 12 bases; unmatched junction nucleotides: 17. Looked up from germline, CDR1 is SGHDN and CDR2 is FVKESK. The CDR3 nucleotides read TGTGCCAGCAGCCCGGGCCCACAGGGGCGGCGCGCGCACACCTTC. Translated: CASSPGPQGRRAHTF.

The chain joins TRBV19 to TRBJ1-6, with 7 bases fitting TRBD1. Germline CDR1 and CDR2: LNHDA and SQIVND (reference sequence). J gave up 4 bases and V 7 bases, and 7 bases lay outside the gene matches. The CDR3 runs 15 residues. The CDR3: CASNPPGQYNSPLHF. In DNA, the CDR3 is TGTGCCAGTAACCCTCCGGGACAGTATAATTCACCCCTCCACTTT.

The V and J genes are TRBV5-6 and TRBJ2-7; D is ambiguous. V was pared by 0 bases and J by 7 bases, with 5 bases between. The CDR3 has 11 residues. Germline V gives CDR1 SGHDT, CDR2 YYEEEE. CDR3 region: CASSLVSEQYF. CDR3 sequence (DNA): TGTGCCAGCAGCTTGGTGAGTGAGCAGTACTTC.

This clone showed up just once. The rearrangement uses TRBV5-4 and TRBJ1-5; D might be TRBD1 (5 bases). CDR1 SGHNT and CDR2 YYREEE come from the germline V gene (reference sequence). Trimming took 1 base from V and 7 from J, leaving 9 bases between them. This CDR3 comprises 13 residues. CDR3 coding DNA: TGTGCCAGCAGCTTGCAGGGTTCGCAGCCCCAGCATTTT. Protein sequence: CASSLQGSQPQHF. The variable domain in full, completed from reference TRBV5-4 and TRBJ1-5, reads ETGVTQSPTHLIKTRGQQVTLRCSSQSGHNTVSWYQQALGQGPQFIFQYYREEENGRGNFPPRFSGLQFPNYSSELNVNALELDDSALYLCASSLQGSQPQHFGDGTRLSIL.

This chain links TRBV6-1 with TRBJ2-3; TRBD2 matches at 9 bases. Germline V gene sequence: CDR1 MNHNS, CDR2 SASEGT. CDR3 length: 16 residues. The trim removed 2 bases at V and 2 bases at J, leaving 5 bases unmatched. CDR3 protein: CASSEPAGGFTDTQYF. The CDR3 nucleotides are TGTGCCAGCAGTGAACCAGCGGGGGGATTCACAGATACGCAGTATTTT.

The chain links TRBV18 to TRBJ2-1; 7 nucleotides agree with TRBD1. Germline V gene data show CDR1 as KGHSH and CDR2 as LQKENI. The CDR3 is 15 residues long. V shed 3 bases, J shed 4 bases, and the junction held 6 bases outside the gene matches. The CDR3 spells CASSPSTGLYNEQFF. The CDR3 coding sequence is TGTGCCAGCTCACCGTCGACAGGGCTTTACAATGAGCAGTTCTTC. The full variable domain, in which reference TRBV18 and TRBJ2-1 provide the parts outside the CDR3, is NAGVMQNPRHLVRRRGQEARLRCSPMKGHSHVYWYRQLPEEGLKFMVYLQKENIIDESGMPKERFSAEFPKEGPSILRIQQVVRGDSAAYFCASSPSTGLYNEQFFGPGTRLTVL.

The CDR3 sequence is CASSLTELSYEQYF. Here the CDR3 DNA reads TGTGCCAGCAGCCTCACGGAGCTGTCCTACGAGCAGTACTTC. The gene calls are TRBV4-2 and TRBJ2-7, with D unclear. The CDR3 covers 14 residues. From germline, CDR1 is LGHNA and CDR2 YNFKEQ. Trimming cost V 4 bases and J 1 base, with 11 bases left between them.